The T cell receptor beta chain under discussion was sequenced for a study of blood T cell repertoires in COVID-19. Study context: Samples came from the United States, Italy and Spain, spanning acute and convalescent COVID-19.

Per the authors' pipeline: From reference gene primer amplification, estimates of nucleated cell counts were derived. Some clones are missing from TCRdb's copy, which holds only in-frame ones; the method was immunoSEQ multiplex PCR. V, J and clone size were drawn from that table, and D and trimming were deduced from the DNA. Of fewer than 200,000 clones listed, 84% are singletons. The CDR3 has 13 residues. J gave up 1 base and V 7 bases, and 5 bases lay outside the gene matches. Germline-derived CDR1 and CDR2 are SQVTM and ANQGSEA. This sequence originates from a man between 45 and 60 years old who had recovered from COVID-19. The sample comprised PBMCs or T cells enriched from blood (not recorded which). The chain uses TRBV29-1 and TRBJ1-1, with TRBD1 matching over 8 bases. This CDR3 is CSGTGTGNTEAFF. The CDR3 bases are TGCAGCGGAACCGGGACAGGGAACACTGAAGCTTTCTTT.